These 17 T cell receptor beta chains share one sample of origin, sequenced in a study of cytomegalovirus exposure and HLA in healthy donors. The PCR was carried out with 60 Vbeta primers and 13 Jbeta primers. This table comes from immunoSEQ multiplex PCR, and its TCRdb copy is limited to in-frame clones, with some not included. The table includes some 120,000 clones, about 69% detected once. Sequencing was carried out using PBMCs. These receptors all come from a woman aged 18-30 years in good health and CMV-seronegative.

This clone was seen only a few times. The genes are TRBV6-1 and TRBJ1-1; D uncertain. From germline, CDR1 is MNHNS and CDR2 SASEGT. CDR3 length: 11 residues. V dropped 6 bases and J dropped 6 bases, with 8 bases sitting between them. The CDR3 protein is CASRLNPEAFF. The CDR3 DNA is TGTGCCAGCAGACTTAACCCTGAAGCTTTCTTT.

This clone turned up a few times. The rearrangement joins TRBV28 to TRBJ1-1, with unresolved D. The V end was cut by 4 bases, the J end by 2 bases, with 14 bases between. The germline V gene has CDR1 MDHEN and CDR2 SYDVKM. The CDR3 has 15 amino acids. The CDR3 is CASSSWEGGNTEAFF. The CDR3, as DNA: TGTGCCAGCAGTTCATGGGAGGGCGGAAACACTGAAGCTTTCTTT.

The CDR3 loop is CASREGQGYEQYF. In DNA, the CDR3 is TGTGCCAGCAGAGAGGGACAGGGGTACGAGCAGTACTTC. The chain employs TRBV5-6 and TRBJ2-7; 10 bases agree with TRBD1. The CDR3 extends over 13 amino acids. CDR1 and CDR2 (germline): SGHDT, YYEEEE. The V and J ends lost 5 bases and 4 bases, in that order; junction bases with no gene match: 3.

V gene TRBV6-1 combines with J gene TRBJ1-5; weak D call: TRBD1 (6 bases). Germline V gene sequence: CDR1 MNHNS, CDR2 SASEGT. Deletions cut 8 bases from V and 6 bases from J, with 8 bases between. The CDR3 loop spans 11 amino acids. CDR3 residues: CASEQGQPQHF. The CDR3 nucleotides are TGTGCCAGCGAACAGGGTCAGCCCCAGCATTTT.

The chain is built from TRBV4-1 and TRBJ1-4; TRBD1 aligns across 7 bases. The CDR3 length is 16 residues. V was pared by 3 bases and J by 4 bases, with 8 bases of the junction left unmatched. Germline V gene lookup returns CDR1 MGHRA and CDR2 YSYEKL. CDR3 bases: TGCGCCAGCAGCCAGGATTTGGGACAGTTTAATGAAAAACTGTTTTTT. Translating it yields CASSQDLGQFNEKLFF.

V gene TRBV6-5 combines with J gene TRBJ1-5, with 7 bases identical to TRBD1. The CDR3 length is 15 residues. Looked up from germline, CDR1 is MNHEY and CDR2 is SVGAGI. V lost 6 bases and J lost 6; bases outside the gene matches: 11. The CDR3 protein is CASSPTGTPSQPQHF. The CDR3 bases are TGTGCCAGCAGCCCGACAGGGACCCCAAGTCAGCCCCAGCATTTT.

This clone was detected once. The V and J genes are TRBV7-9 and TRBJ2-6; D perhaps matches TRBD1 (5 bases). The ends were cut back, 3 bases at V and 0 bases at J, with 9 bases in the middle. Germline loops: CDR1 SEHNR, CDR2 FQNEAQ (reference sequence). This CDR3 comprises 16 residues. This CDR3 is CASSFYRTSGANVLTF. CDR3 DNA sequence: TGTGCCAGCAGCTTCTACAGGACCTCTGGGGCCAACGTCCTGACTTTC.

This sequence joins TRBV7-2 and TRBJ2-5; D uncertain. The germline V gene has CDR1 SGHTA and CDR2 FQGNSA. CDR3 length equals 12 residues. The ends were cut back, 1 base at V and 4 bases at J, with 4 bases in the middle. CDR3 DNA sequence: TGTGCCAGCAGCTTAGTTCTAGAGACCCAGTACTTC. This encodes CASSLVLETQYF.

This chain joins TRBV14 and TRBJ1-2; D gene unclear. The CDR3 is made up of 15 amino acids. V shed 2 bases and J shed 1 base, with 11 bases lying between them. CDR1 is SGHDN, CDR2 FVKESK, per germline. CDR3 DNA sequence: TGTGCCAGCAGCCAAAGGGAGACCTTTAACTATGGCTACACCTTC. Its protein product is CASSQRETFNYGYTF.

This clone was found a few times. V is TRBV7-2 and J is TRBJ2-7, with 11 bases fitting TRBD2. Per germline, CDR1 SGHTA and CDR2 FQGNSA. The V and J ends lost 5 bases and 0 bases, in that order; junction bases with no gene match: 3. This CDR3 has 15 amino acids. The CDR3 loop is CASSPTSGGSYEQYF. The CDR3 bases are TGTGCCAGCAGCCCTACTAGCGGGGGCTCCTACGAGCAGTACTTC.

To note about this clone: One end of the junction varies from germline; a read error may be responsible. The DNA for the CDR3 is TGTGCCGGCAGTCCCGGCTATGGCTACACCTTC. Translated, it gives CAGSPGYGYTF. This chain connects TRBV25-1 to TRBJ1-2; no clear D gene. Germline CDR1 is MGHDK and CDR2 is SYGVNS. The CDR3 is made up of 11 amino acids.

The chain has TRBV4-1 and TRBJ2-3; 7 nucleotides align to TRBD2. Germline V lookup: CDR1 MGHRA, CDR2 YSYEKL. CDR3 length: 16 amino acids. V was clipped by 0 bases and J by 5 bases; unmatched bases: 8. The CDR3 sequence: CASSQDSAGRGDTQYF. As DNA, the CDR3 is TGCGCCAGCAGCCAAGATTCAGCAGGGAGGGGAGATACGCAGTATTTT.

The chain joins TRBV6-5 to TRBJ1-2; perhaps TRBD1 as D (5 bases). The CDR3 is 16 residues long. V was clipped by 0 bases and J by 4 bases, with 15 bases between them. Germline assignment: CDR1 MNHEY and CDR2 SVGAGI. The DNA for the CDR3 is TGTGCCAGCAGTTACTCGACAGCCAGCTTCCCCTATGGCTACACCTTC. This codes for CASSYSTASFPYGYTF.

The gene calls are TRBV19 and TRBJ1-1; D unresolved. The length of the CDR3 is 13 residues. Trimming pared 4 bases from V and 4 bases from J, leaving 10 bases between. The germline V gene has CDR1 LNHDA and CDR2 SQIVND (reference sequence). CDR3 protein: CASSTKAGTEAFF. The CDR3 DNA sequence: TGTGCCAGTAGTACTAAAGCGGGCACTGAAGCTTTCTTT. Full variable domain (rest looked up from reference TRBV19 and TRBJ1-1): DGGITQSPKYLFRKEGQNVTLSCEQNLNHDAMYWYRQDPGQGLRLIYYSQIVNDFQKGDIAEGYSVSREKKESFPLTVTSAQKNPTAFYLCASSTKAGTEAFFGQGTRLTVV.

The chain couples TRBV19 to TRBJ1-2, with D possibly matching TRBD1 (6 bases). The CDR3 covers 14 residues. Germline loops: CDR1 LNHDA, CDR2 SQIVND (reference sequence). Trimming pared 2 bases from V and 5 bases from J, leaving 12 bases between. The CDR3 is CASSISQGNYGYTF. The CDR3 region has the DNA TGTGCCAGTAGTATAAGTCAGGGGAATTATGGCTACACCTTC.

This clone was recorded once. The chain has TRBV6-6 and TRBJ2-3, with D perhaps TRBD2 (6 bases). The CDR3 has 15 amino acids. V was trimmed by 6 bases and J by 3 bases, leaving 16 bases between them. CDR1 is MNHNY and CDR2 is SVGAGI in the germline V gene (reference sequence). CDR3 protein: CASSPAEGKTDTQYF. The CDR3 nucleotides read TGTGCCAGCAGCCCGGCGGAGGGGAAAACAGATACGCAGTATTTT.

The rearrangement joins TRBV25-1 to TRBJ1-1; D is uncertain. Germline assignment: CDR1 MGHDK and CDR2 SYGVNS. V lost 1 base and J lost 4, with 16 bases in between. The CDR3 runs 16 residues. This CDR3 is CASSEWKFQGVTEAFF. The CDR3 bases are TGTGCCAGCAGTGAATGGAAATTTCAAGGAGTCACTGAAGCTTTCTTT.